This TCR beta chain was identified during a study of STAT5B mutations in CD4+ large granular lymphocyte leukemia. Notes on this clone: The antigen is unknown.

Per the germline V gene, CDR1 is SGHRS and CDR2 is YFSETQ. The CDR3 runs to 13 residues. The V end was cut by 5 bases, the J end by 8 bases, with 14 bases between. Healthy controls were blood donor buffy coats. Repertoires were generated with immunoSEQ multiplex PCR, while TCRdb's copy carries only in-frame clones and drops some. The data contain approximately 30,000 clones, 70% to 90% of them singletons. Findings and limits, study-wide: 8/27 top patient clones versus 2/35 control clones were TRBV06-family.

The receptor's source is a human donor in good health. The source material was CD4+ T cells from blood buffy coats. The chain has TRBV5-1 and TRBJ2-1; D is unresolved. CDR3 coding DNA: TGCGCCAGCAGAGGGCACAATGTGGATGAGCAGTTCTTC. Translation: CASRGHNVDEQFF.